This T cell receptor (beta chain) originates from a study of neoadjuvant anti-PD-1 for oral cavity cancer. Study background: Nivolumab at 3 mg/kg was mostly given biweekly, three to four doses, pre-surgery. Patients without progression received a fourth nivolumab dose around day 43, then surgical resection on days 50-56.

PBMC libraries mostly used around 460 ng of input genomic DNA, with six replicates per sample. Some clones are missing from TCRdb's copy, which holds only in-frame ones; the method was immunoSEQ multiplex PCR. The sample lists about 42,000 clones, 65% to 85% occurring once. V lost 5 bases to trimming and J lost 3 bases, with 17 bases between them. This CDR3 has 15 amino acids. Looked up from germline, CDR1 is SNHLY and CDR2 is FYNNEI. Time point described: after neoadjuvant nivolumab, at surgical resection. Sequences were derived from PBMCs, sampled after nivolumab (anti-PD-1) treatment. J is TRBJ2-7 and V is TRBV2; D may be TRBD1 (6 bases). This TCR derives from a person aged 40-85 years with oral cavity squamous cell carcinoma. CDR3 in amino acids: CASSLTGPRDYEQYF. As DNA, the CDR3 is TGTGCCAGCAGTTTAACAGGGCCGAGGGACTACGAGCAGTACTTC.